This record looks at one TCR beta chain sequence and its context. A few counts support this clonotype. This clone's antigen is unknown. Per-base qualities were not stored, and no clone one base away is much larger. This sample was taken from a study of identical twins (dated by TCRdb to about 2016). Regarding the study in general: The study deep-sequenced TCR alpha and beta repertoires from monozygotic twins, unrelated adults of various ages and cord blood to test whether fetal clonotypes persist. To rule out contamination, replicate twin experiments were performed at different times with different library preparation protocols. The full study reports these points: The excess sharing between twins in beta out-of-frame sequences was weaker because fewer shared sequences reduced the signal-to-noise ratio. Compared with coincidental sharing between unrelated individuals, out-of-frame TCR alpha sequences shared between twins had an excess of sequences with low generation probability. Abundant cord blood beta clonotypes had fewer insertions, young adult naive repertoires showed a similar but weaker trend, and memory repertoires showed no such trend. Zero-insertion analyses could be partly confounded by invariant T cells such as MAIT and iNKT, although diverse VJ usage argued against such confounding for most clonotypes. Recombination models systematically underestimated out-of-frame TCR alpha sharing in monozygotic twins but agreed with sharing between unrelated individuals. Conclusions relied on cross-sectional statistical analysis, since the same donors could not be followed over many years.

V lost 7 bases and J lost 5 bases, and the count of bases not matched to a germline gene is 12. CDR1 MDHEN and CDR2 SYDVKM were looked up in the germline V gene. CDR3 length: 16 amino acids, cysteine to phenylalanine. The kept DNA is CDR3 alone, 48 bases in frame from the first base. Library method: 5' RACE. Reads for this sample came from an Illumina HiSeq 2000. A universal primer binding site was added through template switching, and the final cDNA carried a unique molecular identifier so that TCR cDNA molecules could be counted accurately. Specific primers in the conserved constant-segment region were used to synthesize first-strand cDNA for TCR alpha and beta chains. To control for contamination, every cDNA library was double barcoded, receiving both a SMART-Mk sample barcode and Illumina barcodes. TruSeq adapter sequences and Illumina sample barcodes were added in two successive PCR steps. The TCR alpha and beta cDNA libraries were sequenced on the Illumina HiSeq platform using custom primers. In the original analysis: MiGEC was used to process raw reads and extract unique molecular identifiers, and MiXCR was used to find CDR3 positions. Recombination models were inferred per individual with the repgenHMM and IGoR tools using an EM algorithm. The tcR package in R was used for shared clonotype analysis, with sharing normalized by the product of cloneset sizes. Out-of-frame nonproductive sequences were analyzed to study raw recombination free of thymic and clonal selection effects. Using fastp trimming at Q25 and MiXCR clonotype assembly, TCRdb reanalyzed the public sequencing data and kept in-frame beta chains. Rows matching on CDR3 protein sequence are summarized as one entry with the most common DNA and genes. Clone size and V and J calls follow TCRdb, not the original study. In all, the sample holds 350,000 to 450,000 distinct CDR3 sequences, and less than 20% of those were seen once. The biggest ten clones account for about 12% of the sample.

Only healthy Caucasian donors were included. Three unrelated non-twin adults were also sequenced: a male aged 18 to 30, a male aged 50 to 59 and a female aged 50 to 59. Miltenyi CD45RO+ enrichment and human naive T-cell isolation kits were used to isolate memory (CD45RO+) and naive T cells from PBMC. The origin of this receptor is a man aged 45 to 65 in good health. Material for sequencing was naive T cells sorted from blood. The label giving this sample's cell subset or site can be read as: cells isolated with a human naive T-cell isolation kit. The sequence links TRBV28 to TRBJ2-2; 8 bases in the middle match TRBD1. The base sequence is TGTGCCAGCACCCTGACAGGGGTCGCTTCAACCGGGGAGCTGTTTTTT. This codes for CASTLTGVASTGELFF.